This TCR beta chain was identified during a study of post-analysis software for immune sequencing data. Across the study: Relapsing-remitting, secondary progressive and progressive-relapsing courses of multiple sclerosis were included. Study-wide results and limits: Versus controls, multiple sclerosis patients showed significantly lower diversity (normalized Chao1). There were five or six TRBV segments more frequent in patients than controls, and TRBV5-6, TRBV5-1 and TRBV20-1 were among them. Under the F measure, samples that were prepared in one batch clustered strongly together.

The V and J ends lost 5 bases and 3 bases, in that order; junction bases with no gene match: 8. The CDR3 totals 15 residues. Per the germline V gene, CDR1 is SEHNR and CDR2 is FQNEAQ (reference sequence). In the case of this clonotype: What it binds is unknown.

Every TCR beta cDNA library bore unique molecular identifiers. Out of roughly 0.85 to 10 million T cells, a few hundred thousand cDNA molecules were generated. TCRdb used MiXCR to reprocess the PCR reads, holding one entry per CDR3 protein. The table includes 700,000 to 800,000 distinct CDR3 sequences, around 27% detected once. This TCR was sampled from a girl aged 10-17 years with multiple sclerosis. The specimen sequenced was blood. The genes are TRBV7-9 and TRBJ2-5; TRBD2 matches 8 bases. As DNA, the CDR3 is TGTGCCAGCAGCCTAACGGGGGGGCCAGAAGAGACCCAGTACTTC. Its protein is CASSLTGGPEETQYF.